This passage covers 12 T cell receptor beta chains from one sample sequenced in a study of Tregs in tolerant kidney transplant recipients. Sequenced by immunoSEQ multiplex PCR; TCRdb stores in-frame clones only, minus some. The sample holds around 30,000 clones. The nonmyeloablative bone marrow transplants came from related graft donors, with transient mixed chimerism. Here the sequenced sample was CD4+ T cells from blood (PBMCs), taken 24 months after the transplant. The receptors were sampled from a human patient who received a combined kidney and bone marrow transplant. These T cells may partly come from the graft donor.

Details on this clone: The read ends 3 residues before the CDR3 terminus; that terminus is restored from the germline J gene. The chain employs TRBV30 and TRBJ2-7; no clear D gene. CDR3 length: 12 amino acids. The germline CDR1 and CDR2 sequences are GTSNPN and SVGIG (reference sequence). V lost 2 bases and J lost 1, with 6 bases in between. Partial CDR3 DNA: TGTGCCTGGAGTCGGCGGTCCTACGAG. Protein sequence: CAWSRRSYE. The full CDR3 protein reads CAWSRRSYEQYF.

Comment on this clone: The read is 3 residues too short to cover the CDR3 end, so that end is filled in from the germline J gene. This chain uses TRBV7-6 with TRBJ1-3, with D possibly matching TRBD1 (5 bases). Germline V gene data show CDR1 as SGHVS and CDR2 as FNYEAQ. Trimming stripped 4 bases from V and 0 bases from J, with 10 bases between. This CDR3 region has 15 residues. CDR3 DNA, as far as it was read: TGTGCCAGCAGCTCCCAGACAGTCTCTGGAAACACC. It codes for CASSSQTVSGNT. The entire CDR3 reads CASSSQTVSGNTIYF. The variable domain in full, completed from reference TRBV7-6 and TRBJ1-3, reads GAGVSQSPRYKVTKRGQDVALRCDPISGHVSLYWYRQALGQGPEFLTYFNYEAQQDKSGLPNDRFSAERPEGSISTLTIQRTEQRDSAMYRCASSSQTVSGNTIYFGEGSWLTVV.

In the case of this clone: The read terminates 3 residues ahead of where the CDR3 ends, so the germline J gene completes it. This chain links TRBV19 with TRBJ1-3; TRBD1 is a possible D gene (6 bases). The CDR3 is 16 residues long. V lost 1 base to trimming and J lost 2 bases, with 12 bases between them. From germline, CDR1 is LNHDA and CDR2 SQIVND (reference sequence). CDR3 sequence reads: CASSIAKAGAGNTIYF. The sequenced part of the CDR3 DNA is TGTGCCAGTAGTATAGCGAAGGCAGGGGCTGGAAACACC. The whole variable domain, filled in from reference TRBV19 and TRBJ1-3, reads DGGITQSPKYLFRKEGQNVTLSCEQNLNHDAMYWYRQDPGQGLRLIYYSQIVNDFQKGDIAEGYSVSREKKESFPLTVTSAQKNPTAFYLCASSIAKAGAGNTIYFGEGSWLTVV.

The CDR3 loop reads CASSFSWSYNEQFF. Incomplete CDR3 DNA: TGTGCCAGCAGTTTTAGCTGGTCCTACAATGAG. J is TRBJ2-1 and V is TRBV2; D is ambiguous. The read gets to within 3 residues of the CDR3 end, and the germline J gene fills in the rest. Germline values: CDR1 SNHLY, CDR2 FYNNEI. The CDR3 contains 14 residues. Deletions cut 5 bases from V and 1 base from J, with 9 bases between.

A note on this clone: With the read ending 3 residues before the CDR3 end, the germline J gene is used to fill in that end. The chain recombines TRBV29-1 with TRBJ2-3, with D maybe TRBD1 (6 bases). The CDR3 is 14 residues long. V gave up 7 bases and J gave up 2 bases, with 16 bases separating them. From germline, CDR1 is SQVTM and CDR2 ANQGSEA. The CDR3 is CSGTDVSITDTQYF. The CDR3 bases that were read are TGCAGCGGGACAGACGTATCGATCACAGATACG.

Of note for this clone: With the read ending 3 residues before the CDR3 end, the germline J gene is used to fill in that end. The chain uses TRBV7-9 and TRBJ1-6; D might be TRBD1 (6 bases). CDR3 length equals 13 residues. Trimming took 4 bases from V and 7 from J, leaving 8 bases between them. Per the germline V gene, CDR1 is SEHNR and CDR2 is FQNEAQ (reference sequence). Partial CDR3 DNA: TGTGCCAGCAGCTCAACAGGGAATTCACCC. It specifies CASSSTGNSP. The entire CDR3 protein reads CASSSTGNSPLHF.

Turning to this clone: The CDR3 goes on 3 residues after the read ends, and that part is filled in from the germline J gene. V and J are TRBV20-1 and TRBJ2-1; 7 nucleotides match TRBD2. This CDR3 has 14 amino acids. Germline V gene lookup returns CDR1 DFQATT and CDR2 SNEGSKA (reference sequence). With 2 bases clipped from V and 3 bases from J, the junction kept 4 bases outside the gene matches. CDR3 residues: CSARTSGVYNEQFF. CDR3 bases read: TGCAGTGCTAGAACCAGCGGGGTCTACAATGAG.

On this clone: The CDR3 end falls 3 residues outside the read, so it is completed with the germline J gene. This chain connects TRBV7-2 to TRBJ1-2; 7 bases agree with TRBD1. Germline CDR1 and CDR2: SGHTA and FQGNSA. The CDR3 runs 14 residues. V shed 6 bases, J shed 4 bases, and the junction held 8 bases outside the gene matches. The covered CDR3 bases are TGTGCCAGCAGACCAAGCCGGGACAGCTATGGC. Protein sequence: CASRPSRDSYG. The full CDR3 protein is CASRPSRDSYGYTF.

As concerns this clone: Read coverage stops 3 residues before the CDR3 terminus; the germline J gene supplies the remainder. The chain employs TRBV11-3 and TRBJ2-5, with 8 nucleotides matching TRBD2. The CDR3 contains 13 residues. The V and J ends lost 5 bases and 3 bases, in that order; junction bases with no gene match: 2. The germline V gene has CDR1 SGHNT and CDR2 YENEEA. The CDR3 bases that were read are TGTGCCAGCAGCGACGGGGGGGAAGAGACC. Translation gives CASSDGGEET. The entire CDR3 sequence reads CASSDGGEETQYF.

About this clone: The observed sequence ends 3 residues before the CDR3 terminus, with the missing tail filled in from the germline J gene. J is TRBJ1-1 and V is TRBV18; D ambiguous. CDR1 is KGHSH and CDR2 is LQKENI in the germline V gene. The CDR3 totals 12 residues. Incomplete CDR3 DNA: TGTGCCAGCTCACCCTTTGGTGACAAC. It translates to CASSPFGDN. The whole CDR3 sequence reads CASSPFGDNAFF.

Concerning this clone: The read ends 3 residues before the CDR3 terminus; that terminus is restored from the germline J gene. This chain joins TRBV2 and TRBJ1-4, with a possible D match to TRBD1 (6 bases). The V end was cut by 6 bases, the J end by 8 bases, with 19 bases between. Germline values: CDR1 SNHLY, CDR2 FYNNEI. CDR3 length equals 15 residues. The CDR3 DNA, read in part, is TGTGCCAGCAGGAATGGACAGAGGCCGGCCGAAAAA. Translation: CASRNGQRPAEK. The CDR3, in full, reads CASRNGQRPAEKLFF.

As regards this clone: The read terminates 3 residues before the CDR3 end, so the remaining end is supplied by the germline J gene. The gene calls are TRBV30 and TRBJ2-1; 7 bases align to TRBD2. V lost 4 bases, J lost 9 bases, and 9 bases stayed unmatched. The germline CDR1 and CDR2 sequences are GTSNPN and SVGIG (reference sequence). CDR3 length: 13 residues. The sequenced CDR3 bases are TGTGCCTGGAACAACGGGGGGAGTGTTGAG. It yields the protein CAWNNGGSVE. The full CDR3 sequence reads CAWNNGGSVEQFF.